This T cell receptor beta chain stems from a study of early T cells in non-severe SARS-CoV-2 infection. Germline V CDR1 and CDR2: LNHNV, YYDKDF (reference sequence). The CDR3 totals 15 residues. V lost 1 base, J lost 1 base, and 0 bases stayed unmatched. Using its own MiXCR run on the 5' RACE reads, TCRdb lists one record per CDR3 protein. There are about 80,000 distinct CDR3 sequences in the sample; 14% to 15% occur only once, and 9.5% to 12% lies in the top ten. The chain is built from TRBV15 and TRBJ2-3; 9 nucleotides line up with TRBD2. The sequenced sample was whole blood. The clonotype originates from an adult who was a healthcare worker with PCR-confirmed SARS-CoV-2 infection or an uninfected control (not recorded which). CDR3 coding DNA: TGTGCCACCAGCAGAGCTAGCGGGGGCACAGATACGCAGTATTTT. Its translation is CATSRASGGTDTQYF.